Only a few counts were recorded for the clone carrying this T cell receptor (beta chain). Its antigen is unidentified. Germline V lookup: CDR1 SGHAT, CDR2 FQNNGV. With 6 bases removed from V and 8 bases from J, the gap between germline ends came to 20 bases. The CDR3 spans 15 residues. The data derive from a study of CD8+ T cells in alopecia areata. Study at large: Tofacitinib was taken orally by treated patients, and the dose was 5 to 10 mg twice daily. Study conclusions and caveats: An increase in clonality over normal scalp was evident in lesional scalp, especially alopecia totalis/universalis. Significant decreases in scalp clonality and expanded CD8+ clones followed tofacitinib treatment.

Treatment noted: oral pan-JAK inhibitor, 5-10 mg twice daily. Following extraction, RNA underwent reverse transcription to cDNA, which served as the sequencing template. TCRdb's table, derived via immunoSEQ multiplex PCR, lists solely in-frame clones and lacks some. The sample contains over 85,000 clones, 50% to 75% of which appear only once. The J gene is TRBJ2-1, the V gene TRBV11-2; D might be TRBD2 (6 bases). The sample here was CD8+ T cells sorted from blood, taken at week 4, from a patient treated with tofacitinib. This TCR derives from a human donor with alopecia areata. CDR3 sequence reads: CASRDRASKRDEQFF. DNA of the CDR3: TGTGCCAGCAGAGACCGGGCCTCAAAGCGGGATGAGCAGTTCTTC.